Listed below are T cell receptor beta chains from one sample, sequenced in a study of response to subunit inactivated influenza vaccine. Each CDR3 protein is one row after TCRdb ran MiXCR on the RT-PCR reads. In the table there are 500,000 to 600,000 distinct CDR3 sequences, 12% of which are singletons. The sequenced sample was PBMCs from blood, obtained on the day of vaccination. These receptors all come from a man aged 50 to 60 who received an inactivated influenza vaccine. CDR3s include the opening cysteine and the closing phenylalanine or tryptophan. The D gene is left open where the match is weak. Size is stated for part of the rows, as once, few or many counts, or as a class when the clone is expanded.

cdr3_aa: CASSSSLPGSPSSTYNEQFF
cdr3_nt: TGTGCCAGCAGTTCATCCCTTCCAGGGTCGCCCTCAAGCACATACAATGAGCAGTTCTTC
clone_size: few
d_call: .
j_call: TRBJ2-1
v_call: TRBV28

cdr3_aa: CASSKTGGTYEQYF
cdr3_nt: TGCGCCAGCAGCAAGACAGGGGGAACCTACGAGCAGTACTTC
clone_size: .
d_call: TRBD1
j_call: TRBJ2-7
v_call: TRBV5-1

cdr3_aa: CSASLIKGSPLHF
cdr3_nt: TGCAGTGCTAGCTTGATTAAAGGGTCACCCCTCCACTTT
clone_size: .
d_call: .
j_call: TRBJ1-6
v_call: TRBV20-1

cdr3_aa: CASSPTGTGGPDTQYF
cdr3_nt: TGCGCCAGCAGCCCCACCGGGACAGGGGGCCCAGATACGCAGTATTTT
clone_size: many
d_call: TRBD1
j_call: TRBJ2-3
v_call: TRBV5-1

cdr3_aa: CASSLGRTGRYQPQHF
cdr3_nt: TGTGCCAGCAGTTTAGGGAGGACAGGTCGGTATCAGCCCCAGCATTTT
clone_size: few
d_call: TRBD1
j_call: TRBJ1-5
v_call: TRBV27

cdr3_aa: CASSQGFMGGQQQFF
cdr3_nt: TGCGCCAGCAGCCAGGGTTTTATGGGTGGGCAGCAGCAGTTCTTC
clone_size: .
d_call: .
j_call: TRBJ2-1
v_call: TRBV4-3

cdr3_aa: CASSQRTGSSYNEQFF
cdr3_nt: TGTGCCAGCAGTCAACGGACCGGGAGCTCCTACAATGAGCAGTTCTTC
clone_size: many
d_call: .
j_call: TRBJ2-1
v_call: TRBV6-1

cdr3_aa: CASSNGLARPLGQYF
cdr3_nt: TGTGCCAGCAGCAACGGACTAGCGCGCCCCTTGGGCCAGTACTTC
clone_size: few
d_call: TRBD2
j_call: TRBJ2-5
v_call: TRBV11-2

cdr3_aa: CASSWDRGGHSNQPQHF
cdr3_nt: TGTGCCAGCAGCTGGGACAGGGGAGGACATAGCAATCAGCCCCAGCATTTT
clone_size: .
d_call: TRBD1
j_call: TRBJ1-5
v_call: TRBV11-1

cdr3_aa: CASSLEPMRYWDEQYF
cdr3_nt: TGTGCCAGCAGCTTGGAGCCCATGAGGTATTGGGACGAGCAGTACTTC
clone_size: .
d_call: .
j_call: TRBJ2-7
v_call: TRBV7-2

cdr3_aa: CASSPGLAVSLETQYF
cdr3_nt: TGCGCCAGCAGCCCGGGACTAGCGGTGTCTCTGGAGACCCAGTACTTC
clone_size: .
d_call: TRBD2
j_call: TRBJ2-5
v_call: TRBV5-1

cdr3_aa: CASSYMKTGGRTEAFF
cdr3_nt: TGTGCCAGCAGTTACATGAAAACAGGGGGAAGGACTGAAGCTTTCTTT
clone_size: .
d_call: TRBD1
j_call: TRBJ1-1
v_call: TRBV6-5

cdr3_aa: CASSLGDSSYGYTF
cdr3_nt: TGTGCCAGCAGCTTAGGGGATTCGAGCTATGGCTACACCTTC
clone_size: few
d_call: .
j_call: TRBJ1-2
v_call: TRBV7-9

cdr3_aa: CASSQEGLAEGTQYF
cdr3_nt: TGTGCCAGCAGCCAAGAGGGTCTAGCGGAGGGGACCCAGTACTTC
clone_size: few
d_call: TRBD2
j_call: TRBJ2-5
v_call: TRBV3-1

cdr3_aa: CASSPSTGLGEQYF
cdr3_nt: TGTGCCAGCAGTCCATCGACAGGGCTGGGCGAGCAGTACTTC
clone_size: few
d_call: TRBD1
j_call: TRBJ2-7
v_call: TRBV27

cdr3_aa: CATSDGGTDTQYF
cdr3_nt: TGTGCCACCAGTGATGGAGGGACAGATACGCAGTATTTT
clone_size: few
d_call: .
j_call: TRBJ2-3
v_call: TRBV24-1

cdr3_aa: CASSPSEGTSGTYNEQFF
cdr3_nt: TGTGCCAGCAGTCCCTCGGAAGGGACTAGCGGGACCTACAATGAGCAGTTCTTC
clone_size: .
d_call: TRBD2
j_call: TRBJ2-1
v_call: TRBV12-3/TRBV12-4

cdr3_aa: CASSLLRQYTGELFF
cdr3_nt: TGTGCCAGCAGCTTATTACGACAGTACACCGGGGAGCTGTTTTTT
clone_size: many
d_call: .
j_call: TRBJ2-2
v_call: TRBV7-9

cdr3_aa: CSANSGSSYEQYF
cdr3_nt: TGCAGCGCTAATAGCGGGAGCTCCTACGAGCAGTACTTC
clone_size: .
d_call: TRBD2
j_call: TRBJ2-7
v_call: TRBV20-1

cdr3_aa: CSAGTSGGYQETQYF
cdr3_nt: TGCAGTGCGGGGACTAGCGGGGGGTACCAAGAGACCCAGTACTTC
clone_size: .
d_call: TRBD2
j_call: TRBJ2-5
v_call: TRBV20-1

cdr3_aa: CASSLGLGPSVDEQYF
cdr3_nt: TGTGCCAGCAGTTTGGGGTTGGGACCGTCGGTGGACGAGCAGTACTTC
clone_size: many
d_call: .
j_call: TRBJ2-7
v_call: TRBV12-3/TRBV12-4

cdr3_aa: CSVALRMDGELFF
cdr3_nt: TGCAGCGTCGCCCTTCGGATGGACGGGGAGCTGTTTTTT
clone_size: few
d_call: .
j_call: TRBJ2-2
v_call: TRBV29-1

cdr3_aa: CASSQDLLLAGVGSYEQYF
cdr3_nt: TGTGCCAGCAGCCAAGATCTTCTACTAGCGGGAGTTGGCTCCTACGAGCAGTACTTC
clone_size: few
d_call: TRBD2
j_call: TRBJ2-7
v_call: TRBV4-2